This entry features one T cell receptor beta chain sequence. The antigen remains unidentified. Exclusion followed for patients with uncontrolled infection, other autoimmune disease, pregnancy or lactation. Researchers took RNA transcripts and amplified the TCR beta CDR3 regions from them. HTBI primers were employed in a first-round RT-PCR of the TCR CDR3. TCRdb re-derived calls from the multiplex PCR reads in MiXCR, one entry per CDR3 protein. Here the sample spans around 400,000 distinct CDR3 sequences, around 15% being singletons. This sample was taken from a study of T cells in Graves' hyperthyroidism and ophthalmopathy. Trimming took off 1 base at V and 6 bases at J, with 8 bases between the two ends. CDR1 SGHDT and CDR2 YYEEEE come from the germline V gene. The CDR3 runs 12 residues. Whole-study results and caveats: Most thyroid clonotypes that were expanded above 0.001 also turned up in blood.

Sequenced material: blood. The clonotype comes from a woman aged 55-69 years with Graves' ophthalmopathy. The chain has TRBV5-6 and TRBJ2-7; D unclear. Here the CDR3 reads CASSLSVGEQYF. CDR3 sequence (DNA): TGTGCCAGCAGCTTGTCGGTCGGCGAGCAGTACTTC. Using reference TRBV5-6 and TRBJ2-7 for the parts outside the CDR3, the full variable domain is DAGVTQSPTHLIKTRGQQVTLRCSPKSGHDTVSWYQQALGQGPQFIFQYYEEEERQRGNFPDRFSGHQFPNYSSELNVNALLLGDSALYLCASSLSVGEQYFGPGTRLTVT.